This TCR beta chain was observed in a study of CD8+ T cells in alopecia areata. The germline gives CDR1 SNHLY, CDR2 FYNNEI. The CDR3 covers 10 residues. Trimming pared 6 bases from V and 12 bases from J, leaving 11 bases between. This clone was counted between two and nine times. As to treatment: oral pan-JAK inhibitor, 5-10 mg twice daily. Reverse transcribed after extraction, RNA yielded cDNA as the sequencing template. Measured with immunoSEQ multiplex PCR; TCRdb has only the in-frame clones, and not every one. The data contain a few hundred thousand clones, around two fifths of them singletons. The V call is TRBV2, the J call TRBJ1-2; D not certain. The receptor's source is a human donor with alopecia areata. Sequences were derived from CD4+ T cells sorted from blood, sampled between weeks 36 and 40, from a patient treated with tofacitinib. This chain's CDR3 is CASSQGPNTF. The DNA of the CDR3 is TGTGCCAGCAGCCAAGGACCAAACACCTTC.